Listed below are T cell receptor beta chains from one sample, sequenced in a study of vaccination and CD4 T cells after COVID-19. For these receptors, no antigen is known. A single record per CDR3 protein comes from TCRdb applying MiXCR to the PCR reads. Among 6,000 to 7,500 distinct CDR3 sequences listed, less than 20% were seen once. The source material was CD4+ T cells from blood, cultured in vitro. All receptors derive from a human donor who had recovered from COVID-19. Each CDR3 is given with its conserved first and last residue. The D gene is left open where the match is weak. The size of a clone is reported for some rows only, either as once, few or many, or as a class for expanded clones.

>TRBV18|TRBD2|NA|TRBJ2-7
CASSRSGGEQYF
TGTGCCAGCTCACGCAGCGGGGGCGAGCAGTACTTC
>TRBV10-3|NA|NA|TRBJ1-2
CATLSNLITGGPPYGYTF
TGTGCCACATTATCAAATCTAATTACTGGGGGCCCACCCTATGGCTACACCTTC
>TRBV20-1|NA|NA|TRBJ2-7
CSAREQTGINSYEQYF
TGCAGTGCTAGAGAGCAGACAGGTATAAACTCCTACGAGCAGTACTTC
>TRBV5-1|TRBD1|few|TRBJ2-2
CASSLVGQGGTGELFF
TGCGCCAGCAGCTTGGTCGGACAGGGAGGCACCGGGGAGCTGTTTTTT
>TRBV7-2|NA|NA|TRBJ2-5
CASSLLGGLQETQYF
TGTGCCAGCAGCTTACTAGGGGGACTACAAGAGACCCAGTACTTC
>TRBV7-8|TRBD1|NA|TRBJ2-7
CASSLAKLRTGSHEQYF
TGTGCCAGCAGCTTAGCTAAGCTCCGGACAGGGTCCCACGAGCAGTACTTC
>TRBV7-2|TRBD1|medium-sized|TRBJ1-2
CASSQEVPGQGDFGYGYTF
TGTGCCAGCAGCCAAGAGGTACCGGGACAGGGGGATTTCGGCTATGGCTACACCTTC
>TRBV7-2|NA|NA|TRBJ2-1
CASTLVGAAYSEQFF
TGTGCCAGCACCCTAGTGGGAGCGGCGTATTCGGAGCAGTTCTTC
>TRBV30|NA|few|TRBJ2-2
CAWSIGRELFF
TGTGCCTGGAGTATCGGGCGGGAGCTGTTTTTT
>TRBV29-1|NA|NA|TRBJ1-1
CSDGTGANTEAFF
TGCAGCGACGGGACGGGGGCGAACACTGAAGCTTTCTTT
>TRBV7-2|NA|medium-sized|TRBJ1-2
CASSLDLWTANGYTF
TGTGCCAGCAGCTTAGACCTTTGGACTGCAAACGGCTACACCTTC
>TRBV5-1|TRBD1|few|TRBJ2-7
CASSLEGGQGYEQYF
TGCGCCAGCAGCTTGGAGGGGGGACAGGGGTACGAGCAGTACTTC
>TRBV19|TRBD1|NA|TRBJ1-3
CASSIVRTGSGNTIYF
TGTGCCAGTAGTATAGTCCGGACAGGCTCTGGAAACACCATATATTTT
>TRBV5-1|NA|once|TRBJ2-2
CASSPIELGRTGELFF
TGCGCCAGCAGCCCCATCGAGTTGGGACGGACCGGGGAGCTGTTTTTT
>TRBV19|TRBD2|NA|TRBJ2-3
CASRRTSGWSTDTQYF
TGTGCCAGTAGAAGGACTAGCGGGTGGAGCACAGATACGCAGTATTTT
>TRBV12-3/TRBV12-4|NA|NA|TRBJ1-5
CASSPVGRLNQPQHF
TGTGCCAGCAGTCCGGTGGGCAGGTTAAATCAGCCCCAGCATTTT
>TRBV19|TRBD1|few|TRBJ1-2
CASSIRTGPNYGYTF
TGTGCCAGTAGTATCAGGACAGGGCCTAACTATGGCTACACCTTC
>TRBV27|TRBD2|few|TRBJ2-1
CASSTGGGGLSYNEQFF
TGTGCCAGCAGCACCGGCGGGGGGGGCCTCTCCTACAATGAGCAGTTCTTC
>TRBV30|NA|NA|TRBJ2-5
CAWSLEKTQYF
TGTGCCTGGAGCCTCGAGAAGACCCAGTACTTC
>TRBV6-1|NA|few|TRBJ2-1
CASSEESVAYNEQFF
TGTGCCAGCAGTGAAGAGAGCGTAGCTTACAATGAGCAGTTCTTC
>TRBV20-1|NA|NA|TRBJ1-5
CSARGVSNQPQHF
TGCAGTGCTAGAGGGGTTAGCAATCAGCCCCAGCATTTT
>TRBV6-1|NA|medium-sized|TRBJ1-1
CASKSNRNTEAFF
TGTGCCAGCAAATCCAACAGAAACACTGAAGCTTTCTTT
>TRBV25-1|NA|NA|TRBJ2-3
CASSEFGGLGSTF
TGTGCCAGCAGTGAATTTGGGGGGCTAGGGTCTACTTTT
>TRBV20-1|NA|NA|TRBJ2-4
CSAPPQGWAKNIQYF
TGCAGTGCTCCGCCTCAGGGGTGGGCCAAAAACATTCAGTACTTC
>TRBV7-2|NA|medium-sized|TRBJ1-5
CASSPSNQPQHF
TGTGCCAGCAGCCCGAGCAATCAGCCCCAGCATTTT
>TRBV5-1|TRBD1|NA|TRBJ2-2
CASSVTGDGELFF
TGCGCCAGCAGCGTAACAGGGGACGGGGAGCTGTTTTTT
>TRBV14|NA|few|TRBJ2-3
CASSHLEGSGSTVDTQYF
TGTGCCAGCAGCCACCTTGAGGGCTCCGGGAGTACGGTGGATACGCAGTATTTT
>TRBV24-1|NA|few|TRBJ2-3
CATSDGDTGDTQYF
TGTGCCACCAGTGACGGGGACACGGGAGATACGCAGTATTTT
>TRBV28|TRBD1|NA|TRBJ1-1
CAGGQGFTEAFF
TGTGCCGGGGGACAGGGTTTCACTGAAGCTTTCTTT
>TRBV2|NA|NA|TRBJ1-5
CASRGDRSNQPQHF
TGTGCCAGCAGGGGGGATCGGAGCAATCAGCCCCAGCATTTT
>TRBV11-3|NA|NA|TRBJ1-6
CASSSGWVNNSPLHF
TGTGCCAGCAGCTCCGGGTGGGTGAATAATTCACCCCTCCACTTT
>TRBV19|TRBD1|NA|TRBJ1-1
CASHSIPFDRAEAFF
TGTGCCAGTCATAGTATCCCGTTCGACAGGGCTGAAGCTTTCTTT
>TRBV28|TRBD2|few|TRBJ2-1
CASSAGGTSGSLGEQFF
TGTGCCAGCAGCGCCGGGGGGACTAGCGGGAGTTTGGGTGAGCAGTTCTTC
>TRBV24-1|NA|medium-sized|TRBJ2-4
CATSDAARIKGKNIQYF
TGTGCCACCAGTGATGCCGCGCGGATCAAAGGCAAAAACATTCAGTACTTC
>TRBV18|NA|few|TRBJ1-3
CASSPTGWTGNTIYF
TGTGCCAGCTCACCCACAGGTTGGACTGGAAACACCATATATTTT
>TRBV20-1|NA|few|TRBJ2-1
CSALVHEQFF
TGCAGTGCTCTCGTCCATGAGCAGTTCTTC
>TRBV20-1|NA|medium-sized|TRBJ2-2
CSARRFSGLGAGELFF
TGCAGTGCTAGAAGGTTTTCGGGGCTGGGGGCCGGGGAGCTGTTTTTT
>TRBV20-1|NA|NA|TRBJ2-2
CSARLGGNTGELFF
TGCAGTGCTAGATTGGGAGGGAACACCGGGGAGCTGTTTTTT
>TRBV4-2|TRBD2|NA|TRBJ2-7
CASSQDISGSYEQYF
TGTGCCAGCAGCCAAGATATTAGCGGGAGCTACGAGCAGTACTTC
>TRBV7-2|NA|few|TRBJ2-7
CASSFYGEIYEQYF
TGTGCCAGCAGCTTTTACGGGGAAATCTACGAGCAGTACTTC
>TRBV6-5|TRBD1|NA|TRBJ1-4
CASSYGRRTGTEKLFF
TGTGCCAGCAGTTACGGTCGCCGGACAGGGACTGAAAAACTGTTTTTT
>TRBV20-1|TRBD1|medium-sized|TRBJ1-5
CSARPTGTFGQPQHF
TGCAGTGCCCGACCGACAGGGACCTTTGGTCAGCCCCAGCATTTT
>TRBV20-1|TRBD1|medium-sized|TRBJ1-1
CSAREGDRANTEAFF
TGCAGTGCTAGAGAAGGGGACAGGGCGAACACTGAAGCTTTCTTT
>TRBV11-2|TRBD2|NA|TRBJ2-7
CASSSLALAASEGQYF
TGTGCCAGCAGCTCCCTGGCCCTAGCGGCGTCCGAGGGGCAGTACTTC
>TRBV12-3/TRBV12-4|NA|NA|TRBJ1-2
CASSLGAGIYGYTF
TGTGCCAGCAGTTTAGGGGCAGGGATTTATGGCTACACCTTC
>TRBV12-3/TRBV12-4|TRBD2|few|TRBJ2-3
CASSFKPGTSAPDTQYF
TGTGCCAGCAGTTTTAAGCCCGGGACTAGCGCCCCAGATACGCAGTATTTT
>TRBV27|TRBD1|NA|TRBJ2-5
CASSLGTGYLRDAREAQYF
TGTGCCAGCAGTTTAGGGACAGGGTACTTGCGGGACGCTCGGGAGGCCCAGTACTTC
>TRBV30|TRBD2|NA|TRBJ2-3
CAWSVRRSGASTDTQYF
TGTGCCTGGAGTGTACGACGTAGCGGGGCGTCCACAGATACGCAGTATTTT
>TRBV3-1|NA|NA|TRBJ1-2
CASSPRASYGYTF
TGTGCCAGCAGCCCCCGGGCCTCCTATGGCTACACCTTC
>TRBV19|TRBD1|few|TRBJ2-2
CASSIWTGGNTGELFF
TGTGCCAGTAGTATCTGGACAGGGGGGAACACCGGGGAGCTGTTTTTT
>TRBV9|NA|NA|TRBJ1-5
CASSVEGATDQPQHF
TGTGCCAGCAGCGTAGAGGGAGCCACGGATCAGCCCCAGCATTTT
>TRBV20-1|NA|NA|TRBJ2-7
CSASGGWSGGGRAYEQYF
TGCAGTGCTAGCGGTGGTTGGTCCGGGGGCGGACGGGCCTACGAGCAGTACTTC